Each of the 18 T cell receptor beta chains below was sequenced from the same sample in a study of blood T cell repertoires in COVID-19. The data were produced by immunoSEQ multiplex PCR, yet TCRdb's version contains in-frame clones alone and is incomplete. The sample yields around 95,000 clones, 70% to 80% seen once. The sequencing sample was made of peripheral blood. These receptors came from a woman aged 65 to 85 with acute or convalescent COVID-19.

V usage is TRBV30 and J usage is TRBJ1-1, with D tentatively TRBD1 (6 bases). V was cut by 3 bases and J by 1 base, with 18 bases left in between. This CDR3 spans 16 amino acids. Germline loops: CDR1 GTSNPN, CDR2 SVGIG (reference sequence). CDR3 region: CAWRREGGGRNTEAFF. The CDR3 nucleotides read TGTGCCTGGAGGCGTGAGGGAGGGGGGAGGAACACTGAAGCTTTCTTT.

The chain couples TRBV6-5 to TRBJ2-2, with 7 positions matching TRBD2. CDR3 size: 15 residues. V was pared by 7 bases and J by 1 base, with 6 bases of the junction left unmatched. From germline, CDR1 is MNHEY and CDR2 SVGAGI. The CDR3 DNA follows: TGTGCCAGCAATAGGGCTAGCGGGAACACCGGGGAGCTGTTTTTT. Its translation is CASNRASGNTGELFF.

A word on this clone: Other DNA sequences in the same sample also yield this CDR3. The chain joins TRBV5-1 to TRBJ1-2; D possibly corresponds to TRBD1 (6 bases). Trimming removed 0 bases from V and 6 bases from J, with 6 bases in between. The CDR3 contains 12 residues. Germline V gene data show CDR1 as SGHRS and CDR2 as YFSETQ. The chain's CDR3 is CASSLEGDGYTF. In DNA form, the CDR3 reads TGCGCCAGCAGCTTGGAGGGGGATGGCTACACCTTC.

CDR3 in amino acids: CASSLNSGGSGNEQFF. The CDR3 bases are TGTGCCAGCAGCCTGAATAGCGGGGGGAGTGGAAATGAGCAGTTCTTC. The chain is built from TRBV7-3 and TRBJ2-1, with TRBD2 identical over 10 bases. This CDR3 has 16 amino acids. The V and J ends lost 5 bases and 7 bases, in that order; junction bases with no gene match: 11. Germline CDR1 SGHTA, CDR2 FQGTGA.

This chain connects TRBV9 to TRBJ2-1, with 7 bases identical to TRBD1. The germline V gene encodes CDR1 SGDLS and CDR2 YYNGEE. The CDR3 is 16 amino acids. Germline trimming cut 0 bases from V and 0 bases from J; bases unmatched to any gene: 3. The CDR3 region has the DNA TGTGCCAGCAGCGTAGAGGGGGCTCCCTCCTACAATGAGCAGTTCTTC. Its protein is CASSVEGAPSYNEQFF. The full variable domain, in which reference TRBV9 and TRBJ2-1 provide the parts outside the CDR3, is DSGVTQTPKHLITATGQRVTLRCSPRSGDLSVYWYQQSLDQGLQFLIQYYNGEERAKGNILERFSAQQFPDLHSELNLSSLELGDSALYFCASSVEGAPSYNEQFFGPGTRLTVL.

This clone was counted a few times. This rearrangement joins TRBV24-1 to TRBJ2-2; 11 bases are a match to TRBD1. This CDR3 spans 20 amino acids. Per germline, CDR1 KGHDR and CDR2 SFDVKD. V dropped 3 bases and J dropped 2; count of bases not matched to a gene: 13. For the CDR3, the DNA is TGTGCCACCAGTGATGGGATCGGGACAGGGGGTTTGGGAAACACCGGGGAGCTGTTTTTT. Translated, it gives CATSDGIGTGGLGNTGELFF.

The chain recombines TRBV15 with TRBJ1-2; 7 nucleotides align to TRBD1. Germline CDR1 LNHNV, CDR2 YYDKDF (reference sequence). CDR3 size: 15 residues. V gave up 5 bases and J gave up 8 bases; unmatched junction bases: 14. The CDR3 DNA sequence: TGTGCCACCAGCCCCATGACAGGGCTAAGGGAGGGCTACACCTTC. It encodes CATSPMTGLREGYTF.

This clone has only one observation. In nucleotides, the CDR3 is TGCAGCGTTGAACAGGGCTTCTATGGCTACACCTTC. Translating it yields CSVEQGFYGYTF. The gene calls are TRBV29-1 and TRBJ1-2, with D maybe TRBD1 (5 bases). V lost 2 bases and J lost 4, with 8 bases in between. This CDR3 has 12 amino acids. CDR1 SQVTM and CDR2 ANQGSEA come from the germline V gene.

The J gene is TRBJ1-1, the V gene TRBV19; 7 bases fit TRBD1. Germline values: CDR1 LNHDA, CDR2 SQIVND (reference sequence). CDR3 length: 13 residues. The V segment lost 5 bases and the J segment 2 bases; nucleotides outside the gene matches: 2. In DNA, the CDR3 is TGTGCCAGTAGTCGACAGGGCAACACTGAAGCTTTCTTT. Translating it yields CASSRQGNTEAFF.

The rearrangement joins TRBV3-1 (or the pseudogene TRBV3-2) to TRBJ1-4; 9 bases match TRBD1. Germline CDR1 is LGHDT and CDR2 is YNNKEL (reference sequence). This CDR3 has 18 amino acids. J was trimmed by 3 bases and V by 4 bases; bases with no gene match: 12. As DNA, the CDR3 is TGTGCCAGCAGCCGGCCGGGACAGGGTTTCGGAGCTAATGAAAAACTGTTTTTT. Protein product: CASSRPGQGFGANEKLFF.

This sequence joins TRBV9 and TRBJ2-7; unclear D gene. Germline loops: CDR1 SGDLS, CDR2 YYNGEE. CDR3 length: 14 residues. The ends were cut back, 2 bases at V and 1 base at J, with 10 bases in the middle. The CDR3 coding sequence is TGTGCCAGCAGCGTGACTGTAACATCCTACGAGCAGTACTTC. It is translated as CASSVTVTSYEQYF.

CDR3 bases: TGTGCCAGCAGCCGAGCGGTGGGGTATGAGCAGTACGTC. It translates to CASSRAVGYEQYV. This chain connects TRBV7-3 to TRBJ2-7; a possible D gene is TRBD2 (5 bases). The CDR3 covers 13 residues. V lost 5 bases, J lost 7 bases, and 15 bases lay in between. Germline assignment: CDR1 SGHTA and CDR2 FQGTGA.

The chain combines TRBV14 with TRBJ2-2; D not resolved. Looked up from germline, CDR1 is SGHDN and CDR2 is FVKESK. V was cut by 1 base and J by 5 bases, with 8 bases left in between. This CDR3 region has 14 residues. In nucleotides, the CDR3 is TGTGCCAGCAGCCAAGTGCGGCCGACCGGGGAGCTGTTTTTT. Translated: CASSQVRPTGELFF.

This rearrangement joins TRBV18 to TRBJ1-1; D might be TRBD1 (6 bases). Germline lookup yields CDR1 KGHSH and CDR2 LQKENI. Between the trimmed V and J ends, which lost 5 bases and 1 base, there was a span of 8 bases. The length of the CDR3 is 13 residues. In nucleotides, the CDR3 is TGTGCCAGCTCATCGGGACAGAACACTGAAGCTTTCTTT. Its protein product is CASSSGQNTEAFF.

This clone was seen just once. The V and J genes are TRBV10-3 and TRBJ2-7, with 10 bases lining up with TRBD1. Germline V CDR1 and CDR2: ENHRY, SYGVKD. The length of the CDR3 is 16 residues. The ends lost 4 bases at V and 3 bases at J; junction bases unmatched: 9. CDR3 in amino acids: CAISVSSGQGFYEQYF. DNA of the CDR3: TGTGCCATCAGTGTTTCGTCGGGACAGGGGTTCTACGAGCAGTACTTC.

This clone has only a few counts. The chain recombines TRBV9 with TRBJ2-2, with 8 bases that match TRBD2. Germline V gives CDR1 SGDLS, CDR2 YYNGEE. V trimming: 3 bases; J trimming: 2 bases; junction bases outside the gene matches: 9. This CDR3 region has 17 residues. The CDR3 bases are TGTGCCAGCAGCGCCCGCCCGGGACTAGACAACACCGGGGAGCTGTTTTTT. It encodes CASSARPGLDNTGELFF.

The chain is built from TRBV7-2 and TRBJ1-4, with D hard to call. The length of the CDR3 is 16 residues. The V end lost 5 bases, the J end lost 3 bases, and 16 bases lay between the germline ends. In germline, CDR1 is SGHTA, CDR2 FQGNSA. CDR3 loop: CASSPGRRGANEKLFF. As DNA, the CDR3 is TGTGCCAGCAGCCCTGGCCGGCGGGGAGCTAATGAAAAACTGTTTTTT.

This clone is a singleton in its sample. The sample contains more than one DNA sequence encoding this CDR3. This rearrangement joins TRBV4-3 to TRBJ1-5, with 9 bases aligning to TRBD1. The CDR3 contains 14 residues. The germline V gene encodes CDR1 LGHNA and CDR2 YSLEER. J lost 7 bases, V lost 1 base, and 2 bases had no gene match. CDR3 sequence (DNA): TGCGCCAGCAGCCAAGGACAGGGGGAACAGCCCCAGCATTTT. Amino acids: CASSQGQGEQPQHF.